This T cell receptor (beta chain) was obtained from a study of shared clonotypes between healthy human individuals. Looking at the study overall: Per-donor plates numbered three CD4 naive, three CD4 memory, two CD8 naive and one CD8 memory.

Study-level results: Represented diversity, genetic and exposure-history alike, was limited by few donors.

Investigators spread the genomic DNA of each subset evenly over several immunoSEQ plates. The repertoire was sequenced with immunoSEQ multiplex PCR; TCRdb's copy has only in-frame clones and lacks some. The sample consists of 2 million to 2.5 million clones, approximately 94% of them appearing once. Concerning this clone itself: Its specificity is not known.

This clonotype originated in a young man in good health. The source material was naive CD4+ T cells sorted from blood. Subset defined: CD45RA+ positively selected.

CDR3 DNA: TGTGCCAGCAGTCCCTTTAGCGGGAGCTCCTACAATGAGCAGTTCTTC. This codes for CASSPFSGSSYNEQFF. The rearrangement links TRBV27 to TRBJ2-1, with 9 bases matching TRBD2. The V gene end was trimmed by 5 bases and the J gene end by 0 bases; junction bases not matched to a gene: 5. This CDR3 comprises 16 residues. Germline CDR1 MNHEY, CDR2 SMNVEV (reference sequence).